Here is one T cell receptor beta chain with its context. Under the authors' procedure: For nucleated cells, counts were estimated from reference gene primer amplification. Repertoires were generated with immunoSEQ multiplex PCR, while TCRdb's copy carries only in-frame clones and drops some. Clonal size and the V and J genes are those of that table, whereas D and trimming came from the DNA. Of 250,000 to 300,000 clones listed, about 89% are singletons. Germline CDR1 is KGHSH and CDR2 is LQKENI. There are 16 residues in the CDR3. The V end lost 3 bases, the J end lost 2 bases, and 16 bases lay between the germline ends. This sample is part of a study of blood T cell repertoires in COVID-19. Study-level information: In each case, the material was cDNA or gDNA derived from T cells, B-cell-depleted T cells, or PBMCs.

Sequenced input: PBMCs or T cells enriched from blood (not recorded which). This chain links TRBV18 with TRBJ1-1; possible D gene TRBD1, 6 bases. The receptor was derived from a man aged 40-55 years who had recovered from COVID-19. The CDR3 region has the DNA TGTGCCAGCTCACCGAGGGGGAAAGCGGCTAACACTGAAGCTTTCTTT. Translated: CASSPRGKAANTEAFF.